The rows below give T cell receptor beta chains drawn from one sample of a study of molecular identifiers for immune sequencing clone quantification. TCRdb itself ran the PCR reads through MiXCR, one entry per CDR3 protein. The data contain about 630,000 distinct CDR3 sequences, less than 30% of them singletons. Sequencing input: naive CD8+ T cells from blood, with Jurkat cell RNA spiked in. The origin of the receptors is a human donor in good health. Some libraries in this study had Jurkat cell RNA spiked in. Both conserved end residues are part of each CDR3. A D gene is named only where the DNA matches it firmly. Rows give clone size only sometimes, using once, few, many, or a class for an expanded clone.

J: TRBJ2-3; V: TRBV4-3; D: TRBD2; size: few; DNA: TGCGCCAGCAGCCAAGACCTAGCGGGGAGCACAGATACGCAGTATTTT; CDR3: CASSQDLAGSTDTQYF
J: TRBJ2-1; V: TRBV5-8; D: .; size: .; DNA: TGTGCCAGCAGCTTGGCCCAAGCGTACCTTGGCTCCTACAATGAGCAGTTCTTC; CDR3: CASSLAQAYLGSYNEQFF
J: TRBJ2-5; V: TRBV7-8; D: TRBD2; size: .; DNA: TGTGCCAGCAGCCCGGGGACTAGCGGGGACCGCAGGGAGACCCAGTACTTC; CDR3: CASSPGTSGDRRETQYF
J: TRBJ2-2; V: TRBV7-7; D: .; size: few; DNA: TGTGCCAGCAGCAGACTTAAGGGGGCCGGGGAGCTGTTTTTT; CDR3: CASSRLKGAGELFF
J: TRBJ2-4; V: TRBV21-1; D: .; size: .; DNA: TGTGCCAGTCCGACAGGGGTTTGGAACATTCAGTACTTC; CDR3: CASPTGVWNIQYF
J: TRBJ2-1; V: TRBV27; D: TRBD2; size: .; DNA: TGTGCCAGCAGTTCGCTAGCGGGGCCGAGAAATGAGCAGTTCTTC; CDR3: CASSSLAGPRNEQFF
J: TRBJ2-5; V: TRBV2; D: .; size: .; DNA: TGTGCCAGCAGTGAAAGTCCGTGGCAAGAGACCCAGTACTTC; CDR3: CASSESPWQETQYF
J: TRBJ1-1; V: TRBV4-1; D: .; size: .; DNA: TGCGCCAGCAGCCCCCTCGGAGAGGTAAAGAGGGGAGCTTTCTTT; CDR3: CASSPLGEVKRGAFF
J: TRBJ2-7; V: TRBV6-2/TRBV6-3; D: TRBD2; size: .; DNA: TGTGCCAGCAGTGAAGCGGGGCCGTACGAGCAGTGCTTC; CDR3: CASSEAGPYEQCF
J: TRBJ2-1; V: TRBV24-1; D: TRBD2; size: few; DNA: TGTGCCACCGGGACTAGAGCGTCCTACAATGAGCAGTTCTTC; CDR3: CATGTRASYNEQFF
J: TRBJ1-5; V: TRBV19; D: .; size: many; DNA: TGTGCCAGTAGTATGGGGGGCCGAAGCAATCAGCCCCAGCATTTT; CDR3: CASSMGGRSNQPQHF
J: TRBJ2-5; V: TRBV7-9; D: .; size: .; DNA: TGTGCCAGCAGCTTATGGACTCTAGAGCACCAAGCGCCCCCGTACTTC; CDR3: CASSLWTLEHQAPPYF
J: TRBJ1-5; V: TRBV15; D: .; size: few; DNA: TGTGCCACCAGCGGAGAAACTATGGGCAATCAGCCCCAGCATTTT; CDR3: CATSGETMGNQPQHF